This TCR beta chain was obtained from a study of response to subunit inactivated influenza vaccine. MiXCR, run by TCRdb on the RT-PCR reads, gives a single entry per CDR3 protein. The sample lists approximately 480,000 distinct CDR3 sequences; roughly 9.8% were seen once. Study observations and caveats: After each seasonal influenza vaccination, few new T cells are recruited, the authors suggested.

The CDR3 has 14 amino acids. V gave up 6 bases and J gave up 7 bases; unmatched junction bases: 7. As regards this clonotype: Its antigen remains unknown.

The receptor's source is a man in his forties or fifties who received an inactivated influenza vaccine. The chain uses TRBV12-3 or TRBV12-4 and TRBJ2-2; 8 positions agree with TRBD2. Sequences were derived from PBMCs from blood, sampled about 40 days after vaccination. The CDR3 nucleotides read TGTGCCAGCAGCCCCGGGACTAGTGGCGGGGAGCTGTTTTTT. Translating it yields CASSPGTSGGELFF.